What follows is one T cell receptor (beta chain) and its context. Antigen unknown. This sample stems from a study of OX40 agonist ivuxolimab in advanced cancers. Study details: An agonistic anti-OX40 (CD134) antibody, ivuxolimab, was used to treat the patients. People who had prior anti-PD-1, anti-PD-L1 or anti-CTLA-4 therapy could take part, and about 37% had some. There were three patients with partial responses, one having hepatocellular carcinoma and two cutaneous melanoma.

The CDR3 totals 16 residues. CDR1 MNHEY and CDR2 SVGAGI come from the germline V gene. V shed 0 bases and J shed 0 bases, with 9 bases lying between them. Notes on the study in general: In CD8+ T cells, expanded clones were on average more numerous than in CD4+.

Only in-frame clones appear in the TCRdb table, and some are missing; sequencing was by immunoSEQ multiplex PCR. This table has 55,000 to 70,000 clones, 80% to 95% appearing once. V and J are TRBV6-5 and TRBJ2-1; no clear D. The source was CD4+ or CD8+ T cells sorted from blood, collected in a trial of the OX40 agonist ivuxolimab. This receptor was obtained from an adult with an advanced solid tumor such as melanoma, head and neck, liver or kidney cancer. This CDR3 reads CASSYSFRSSYNEQFF. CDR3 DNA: TGTGCCAGCAGTTACTCTTTCCGGAGCTCCTACAATGAGCAGTTCTTC.